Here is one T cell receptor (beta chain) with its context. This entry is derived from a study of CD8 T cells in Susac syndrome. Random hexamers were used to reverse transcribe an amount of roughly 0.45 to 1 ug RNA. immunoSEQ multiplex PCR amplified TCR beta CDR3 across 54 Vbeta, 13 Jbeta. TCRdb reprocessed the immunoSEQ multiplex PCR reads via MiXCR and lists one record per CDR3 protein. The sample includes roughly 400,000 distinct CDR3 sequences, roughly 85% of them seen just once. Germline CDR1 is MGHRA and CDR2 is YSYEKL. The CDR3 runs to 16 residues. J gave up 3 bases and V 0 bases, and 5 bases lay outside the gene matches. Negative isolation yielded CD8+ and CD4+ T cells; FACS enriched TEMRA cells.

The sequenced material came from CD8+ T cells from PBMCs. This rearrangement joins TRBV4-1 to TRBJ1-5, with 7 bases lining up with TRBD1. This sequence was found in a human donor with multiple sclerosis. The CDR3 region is CASSQEQGQINQPQHF. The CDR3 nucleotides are TGCGCCAGCAGCCAAGAACAGGGACAGATCAATCAGCCCCAGCATTTT.